These T cell receptor beta chains were read from a single sample in a study of Ad26.COV2.S vaccination and SARS-CoV-2 variants. Data came from immunoSEQ multiplex PCR; TCRdb stores just in-frame clones and leaves some out. The sample consists of 350,000 to 450,000 clones, about four fifths of them appearing once. Sequencing was performed on peripheral blood, taken in a trial of Ad26.COV2.S vaccine versus placebo. These receptors all come from a person between 18 and 65 years old who received the Ad26.COV2.S COVID-19 vaccine or a placebo. Both conserved end residues are part of each CDR3. The D gene is left open where the match is weak. Size is stated for part of the rows, as once, few or many counts, or as a class when the clone is expanded.

J,D,size,V,DNA,CDR3
TRBJ2-1,TRBD2,-,TRBV5-1,TGCGCCAGCAGTACCGGGACTAGCGGGGCCAATGAGCAGTTCTTC,CASSTGTSGANEQFF
TRBJ1-1,-,-,TRBV6-5,TGTGCCAGCAGCCCACCTAAGAGTAACACTGAAGCTTTCTTT,CASSPPKSNTEAFF
TRBJ2-4,-,-,TRBV6-5,TGTGCCAGCAGTTACGCGGACAGAAACATTCAGTACTTC,CASSYADRNIQYF
TRBJ2-3,-,-,TRBV7-9,TGTGCCAGCAGCTTAGGACAGGAGGTTAAGCAGTATTTT,CASSLGQEVKQYF
TRBJ2-1,TRBD2,-,TRBV7-6,TGTGCCAGCAGTCCTAACCGGGGGGGCCGGGATGAGCAGTTCTTC,CASSPNRGGRDEQFF
TRBJ2-5,-,-,TRBV5-4,TGTGCCAGCAGCCCGGGCGCCCCTCAAGAGACCCAGTACTTC,CASSPGAPQETQYF
TRBJ1-2,-,few,TRBV9,TGTGCCAGCAGCGTAGAGGAGGGAGCTGGCTACACCTTC,CASSVEEGAGYTF
TRBJ1-5,-,-,TRBV29-1,TGCAGCGTAGGCTCGGGGGATCAGCCCCAGCATTTT,CSVGSGDQPQHF
TRBJ1-1,-,few,TRBV4-1,TGCGCCAGCAGCTTACAGGTGCGCCTTAACACTGAAGCTTTCTTT,CASSLQVRLNTEAFF
TRBJ1-1,-,once,TRBV27,TGTGCCAGCAGTCCGCGGGGAATGAACACTGAAGCTTTCTTT,CASSPRGMNTEAFF
TRBJ2-7,-,once,TRBV5-5,TGTGCCAGCAGCTTGGGGAGCTCCTACGAGCAGTACTTC,CASSLGSSYEQYF
TRBJ1-2,-,-,TRBV7-2,TGTGCCAGCAGCTTAGCGGCGCCCAGGCTGCCTGGCTACACCTTC,CASSLAAPRLPGYTF
TRBJ2-5,TRBD2,-,TRBV7-2,TGTGCCAGCAGCCGCCAGCGGGGGGGTGGAGAGACCCAGTACTTC,CASSRQRGGGETQYF
TRBJ2-6,-,-,TRBV7-9,TGTGCCAGCAGCCCGGAGCGAAAAATAACGTTCTCTGGGGCCAACGTCCTGACTTTC,CASSPERKITFSGANVLTF
TRBJ1-2,-,-,TRBV6-1,TGTGCCAGCAGTGAGGTCCGGGGGCGCGGTAACTATGGCTACACCTTC,CASSEVRGRGNYGYTF
TRBJ2-3,TRBD2,-,TRBV9,TGTGCCAGCAGCGTAGGTAGGGTAGCGGGGGCTACAGATACGCAGTATTTT,CASSVGRVAGATDTQYF
TRBJ1-2,-,-,TRBV29-1,TGCAGCGGTTCCAGGGTTGGCTATGGCTACACCTTC,CSGSRVGYGYTF
TRBJ2-1,-,-,TRBV9,TGTGCCAGCAGCGCCGGGACCTACAATGAGCAGTTCTTC,CASSAGTYNEQFF
TRBJ2-1,TRBD2,-,TRBV6-5,TGTGCCAGCAATACGGTAGCGGGGGCCGCATATGAGCAGTTCTTC,CASNTVAGAAYEQFF
TRBJ2-1,TRBD2,-,TRBV5-1,TGCGCCAGCAGCCCCCGTCCGAGGCAGCGGGAGGGAAATGAGCAGTTCTTC,CASSPRPRQREGNEQFF
TRBJ1-5,-,-,TRBV19,TGTGCCAGTAGTATTATAGAGTCGGGCAATCAGCCCCAGCATTTT,CASSIIESGNQPQHF
TRBJ1-4,-,few,TRBV5-4,TGTGCCAGCAGCCCAGGGCCCGGGGAAAGGGGACTGTTTTTT,CASSPGPGERGLFF
TRBJ2-1,TRBD2,-,TRBV5-1,TGCGCCAGCAGCTTGCTAGCGGGAGTAGAAAATGAGCAGTTCTTC,CASSLLAGVENEQFF
TRBJ2-5,-,-,TRBV4-2,TGTGCCAGCAGCCAAGATAGGAAACAAGAGACCCAGTACTTC,CASSQDRKQETQYF
TRBJ1-1,TRBD1,once,TRBV5-1,TGCGCCAGCAGCCACTCCTCGGACAGGGCGATAGGAGCTTTCTTT,CASSHSSDRAIGAFF
TRBJ2-1,TRBD1,-,TRBV6-5,TGTGCCAGCACCCCGGACAGGCATAACAATGAGCAGTTCTTC,CASTPDRHNNEQFF
TRBJ2-5,TRBD2,-,TRBV29-1,TGCAGCGTATTTGGACTAGGCGGTGAGACCCAGTACTTC,CSVFGLGGETQYF
TRBJ1-1,-,-,TRBV15,TGTGCCACCAGCAGGGCGGGACTCACGAACACTGAAGCTTTCTTT,CATSRAGLTNTEAFF
TRBJ2-7,-,-,TRBV5-1,TGCGCCAGCAGCTGGGGGGACAGTTCCTACGAGCAGTACTTC,CASSWGDSSYEQYF
TRBJ1-1,-,-,TRBV5-5,TGTGCCAGCAGCTCCGGCCCAGGGGCAAAGAACACTGAAGCTTTCTTT,CASSSGPGAKNTEAFF
TRBJ1-3,-,-,TRBV25-1,TGTGCCAGCGCCAACTCTGGAAACACCATATATTTT,CASANSGNTIYF
TRBJ2-2,-,-,TRBV11-3,TGTGCCAGCAGCCGACCCCGCACCGGGGAGCTGTTTTTT,CASSRPRTGELFF
TRBJ2-2,TRBD1,-,TRBV7-9,TGTGCCAGCAGCCCGGGACAGGGGGACACCGGGGAGCTGTTTTTT,CASSPGQGDTGELFF
TRBJ1-2,-,-,TRBV12-3/TRBV12-4,TGTGCCAGCAGCCCGCACCGAGGGGGTGGCTACACCTTC,CASSPHRGGGYTF
TRBJ2-5,TRBD2,-,TRBV11-2,TGTGCCAGCAGCTTAGAGGGAGGGTCGTCCCAGTACTTC,CASSLEGGSSQYF
TRBJ1-1,-,once,TRBV29-1,TGCAGCGTCCACAGCCAAATGAACACTGAAGCTTTCTTT,CSVHSQMNTEAFF
TRBJ2-2,-,-,TRBV11-2,TGTGCCAGCAGTGGGTTTGGTCAGGAACACACCGGGGAGCTGTTTTTT,CASSGFGQEHTGELFF
TRBJ1-1,-,-,TRBV14,TGTGCCAGCAGCCAAGACCGACACGGTCTTGAAGCTTTCTTT,CASSQDRHGLEAFF
TRBJ2-7,TRBD2,-,TRBV18,TGTGCCAGCTCACCCCTGGGACTAGCGGGAGGTAGCAACGAGCAGTACTTC,CASSPLGLAGGSNEQYF
TRBJ2-5,TRBD2,-,TRBV4-2,TGTGCCAGCAGCCAGGGACTAGCGGCGGCCTTCCAAGAGACCCAGTACTTC,CASSQGLAAAFQETQYF
TRBJ1-2,-,-,TRBV5-5,TGTGCCAGCAGCTCCTACTTTTCATGGGATGGCTACACCTTC,CASSSYFSWDGYTF
TRBJ2-1,-,-,TRBV9,TGTGCCAGCAGCGTAGTGTCCGGGAGAGGGTACAATGAGCAGTTCTTC,CASSVVSGRGYNEQFF
TRBJ2-7,-,-,TRBV5-1,TGCGCCAGCAGCTCCAGGAGCTCCTACGAGCAGTACTTC,CASSSRSSYEQYF
TRBJ2-7,-,-,TRBV6-2/TRBV6-3,TGTGCCAGCAGTTCCCCGCGGCTCTCCTACGAGCAGTACTTC,CASSSPRLSYEQYF
TRBJ2-7,-,-,TRBV3-1/TRBV3-2,TGTGCCAGCAGCCAAGGTCTACGCGAGCGTAACAGCGGGCTGGGTTTC,CASSQGLRERNSGLGF
TRBJ1-1,-,-,TRBV7-2,TGTGCCAGCAGCTCCACAAGACTAGCCACTGAAGCTTTCTTT,CASSSTRLATEAFF
TRBJ2-7,-,-,TRBV7-9,TGTGCCAGTGGGCCCGGCTTGCCTGGGTACGAGCAGTACTTC,CASGPGLPGYEQYF